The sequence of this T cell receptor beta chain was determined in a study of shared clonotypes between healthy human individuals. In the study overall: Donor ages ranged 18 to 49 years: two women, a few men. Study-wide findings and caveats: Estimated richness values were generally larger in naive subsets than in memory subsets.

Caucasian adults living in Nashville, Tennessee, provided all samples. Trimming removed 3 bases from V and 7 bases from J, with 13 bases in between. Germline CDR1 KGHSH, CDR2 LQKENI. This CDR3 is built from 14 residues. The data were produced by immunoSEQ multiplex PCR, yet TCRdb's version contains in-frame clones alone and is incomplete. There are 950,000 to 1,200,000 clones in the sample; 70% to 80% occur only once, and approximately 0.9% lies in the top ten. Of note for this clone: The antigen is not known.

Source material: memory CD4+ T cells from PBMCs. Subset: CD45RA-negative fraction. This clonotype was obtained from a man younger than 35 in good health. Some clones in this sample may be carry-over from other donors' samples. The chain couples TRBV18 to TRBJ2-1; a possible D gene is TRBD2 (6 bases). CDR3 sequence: CASSPRSGLNEQFF. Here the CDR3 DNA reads TGTGCCAGCTCACCGAGAAGCGGGCTTAATGAGCAGTTCTTC.